The source of this T cell receptor beta chain is a study of blood T cells in healthy people across ages. Isolating PBMCs gave at least 6.5 million of these cells per sample. The germline V gene has CDR1 SGHRS and CDR2 YFSETQ. The CDR3 is 14 amino acids. Trimming stripped 6 bases from V and 3 bases from J, with 16 bases between. Together with a sample-barcoded 5' primer, a J-beta primer mix was included in a second PCR lasting about 7 to 11 cycles. TCRdb used MiXCR to reprocess the 5' RACE reads, holding one entry per CDR3 protein. The sample carries roughly 700,000 distinct CDR3 sequences, about half recorded once.

The clonotype originates from an older woman in good health. Sequencing used blood. The chain has TRBV5-1 and TRBJ2-7, with D possibly TRBD2 on 6 matching bases. In nucleotides, the CDR3 is TGCGCCAGCAATAGGGACTGCCAAGACTACGAGCAGTACTTC. Its translation: CASNRDCQDYEQYF.